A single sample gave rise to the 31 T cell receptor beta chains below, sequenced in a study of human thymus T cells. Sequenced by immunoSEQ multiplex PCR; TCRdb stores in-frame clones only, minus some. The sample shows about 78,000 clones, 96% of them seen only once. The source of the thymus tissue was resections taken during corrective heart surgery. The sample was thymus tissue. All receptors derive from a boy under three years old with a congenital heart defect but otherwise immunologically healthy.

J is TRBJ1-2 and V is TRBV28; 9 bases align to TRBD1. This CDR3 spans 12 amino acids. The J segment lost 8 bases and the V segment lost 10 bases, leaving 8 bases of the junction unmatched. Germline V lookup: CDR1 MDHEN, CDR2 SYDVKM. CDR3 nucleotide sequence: TGTGCCACCGACGGGGACAGGGAAGGCTACACCTTC. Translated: CATDGDREGYTF.

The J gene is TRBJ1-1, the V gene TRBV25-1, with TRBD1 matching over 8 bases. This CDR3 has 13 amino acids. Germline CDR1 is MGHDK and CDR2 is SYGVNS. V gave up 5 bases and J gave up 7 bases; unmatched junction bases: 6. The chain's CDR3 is CASSPGGAGEAFF. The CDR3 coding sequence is TGTGCCAGCAGTCCAGGGGGCGCAGGTGAAGCTTTCTTT.

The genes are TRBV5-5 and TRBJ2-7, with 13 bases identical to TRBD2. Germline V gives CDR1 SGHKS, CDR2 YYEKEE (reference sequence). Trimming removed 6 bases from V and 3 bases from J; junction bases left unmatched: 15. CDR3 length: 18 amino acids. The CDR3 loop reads CASKRGPGLAGLFYEQYF. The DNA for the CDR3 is TGTGCCAGCAAGAGGGGGCCGGGACTAGCGGGATTATTCTACGAGCAGTACTTC.

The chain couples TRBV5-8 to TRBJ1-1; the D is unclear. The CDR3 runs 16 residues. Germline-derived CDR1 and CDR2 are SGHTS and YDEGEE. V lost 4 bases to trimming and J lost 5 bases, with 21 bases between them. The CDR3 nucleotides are TGTGCCAGCAGCCACGGATTCCGGAGAGGAGGGACTGAAGCTTTCTTT. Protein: CASSHGFRRGGTEAFF.

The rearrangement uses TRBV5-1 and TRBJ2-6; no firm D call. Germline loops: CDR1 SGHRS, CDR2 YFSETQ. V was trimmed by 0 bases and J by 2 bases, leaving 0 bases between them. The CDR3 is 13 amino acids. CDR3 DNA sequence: TGCGCCAGCAGCTTGGCTGGGGCCAACGTCCTGACTTTC. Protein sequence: CASSLAGANVLTF.

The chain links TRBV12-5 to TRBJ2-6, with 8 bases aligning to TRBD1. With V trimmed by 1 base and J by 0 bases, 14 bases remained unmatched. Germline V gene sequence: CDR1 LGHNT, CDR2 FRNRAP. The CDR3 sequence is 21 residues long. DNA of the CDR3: TGTGCTAGTGGTTTGGAATTCCGGGACAGGAGGCCCCCCTCTGGGGCCAACGTCCTGACTTTC. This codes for CASGLEFRDRRPPSGANVLTF.

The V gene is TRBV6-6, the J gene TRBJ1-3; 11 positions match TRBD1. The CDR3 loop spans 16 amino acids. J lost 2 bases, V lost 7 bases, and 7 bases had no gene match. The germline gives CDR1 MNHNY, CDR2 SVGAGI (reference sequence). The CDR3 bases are TGTGCCAGCAAAACGGACAGGGGGCGCCCTGGAAACACCATATATTTT. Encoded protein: CASKTDRGRPGNTIYF.

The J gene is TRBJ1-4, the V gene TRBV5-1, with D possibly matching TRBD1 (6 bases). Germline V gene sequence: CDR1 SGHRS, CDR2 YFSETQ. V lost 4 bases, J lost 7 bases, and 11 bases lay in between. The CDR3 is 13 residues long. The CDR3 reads CASSPGGAEKLFF. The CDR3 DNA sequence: TGCGCCAGCAGCCCCGGGGGGGCTGAAAAACTGTTTTTT.

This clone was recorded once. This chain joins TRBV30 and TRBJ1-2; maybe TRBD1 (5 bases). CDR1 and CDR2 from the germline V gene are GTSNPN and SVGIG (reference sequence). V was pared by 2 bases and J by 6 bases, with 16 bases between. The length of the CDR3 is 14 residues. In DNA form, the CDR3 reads TGTGCCTGGAGTCCCTCGGGAGGGGTGAATGGCTACACCTTC. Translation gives CAWSPSGGVNGYTF.

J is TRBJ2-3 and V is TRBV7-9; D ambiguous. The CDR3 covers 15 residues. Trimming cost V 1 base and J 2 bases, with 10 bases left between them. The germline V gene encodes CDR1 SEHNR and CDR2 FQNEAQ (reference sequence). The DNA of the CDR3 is TGTGCCAGCAGCTTAGGGGCCAGCTCCACAGATACGCAGTATTTT. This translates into CASSLGASSTDTQYF.

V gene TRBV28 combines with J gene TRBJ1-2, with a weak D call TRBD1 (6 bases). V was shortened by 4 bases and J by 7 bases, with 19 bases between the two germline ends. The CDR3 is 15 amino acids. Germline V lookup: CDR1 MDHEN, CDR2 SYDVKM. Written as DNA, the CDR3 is TGTGCCAGCAGTTCTTACAGGGAATCGGTAGGTGGCTACACCTTC. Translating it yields CASSSYRESVGGYTF.

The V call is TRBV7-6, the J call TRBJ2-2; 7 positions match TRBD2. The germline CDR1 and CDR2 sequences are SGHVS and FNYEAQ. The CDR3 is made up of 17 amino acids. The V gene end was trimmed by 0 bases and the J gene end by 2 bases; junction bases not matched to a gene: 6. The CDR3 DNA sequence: TGTGCCAGCAGCTTAGCGGAACTAGCGACCAACACCGGGGAGCTGTTTTTT. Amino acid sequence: CASSLAELATNTGELFF.

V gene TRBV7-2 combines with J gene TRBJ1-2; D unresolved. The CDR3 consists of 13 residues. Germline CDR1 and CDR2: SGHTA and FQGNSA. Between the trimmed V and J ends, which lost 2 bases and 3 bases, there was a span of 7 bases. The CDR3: CASSLSRYYGYTF. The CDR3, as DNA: TGTGCCAGCAGCTTATCAAGGTACTATGGCTACACCTTC.

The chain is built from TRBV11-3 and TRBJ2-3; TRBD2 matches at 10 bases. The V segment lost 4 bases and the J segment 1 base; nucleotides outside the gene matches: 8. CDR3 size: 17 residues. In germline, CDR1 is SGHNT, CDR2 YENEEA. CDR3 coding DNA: TGTGCCAGCAGCTGCGGACTAGCGGAAATGGGCACAGATACGCAGTATTTT. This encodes CASSCGLAEMGTDTQYF. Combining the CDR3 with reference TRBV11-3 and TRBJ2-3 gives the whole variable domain EAGVVQSPRYKIIEKKQPVAFWCNPISGHNTLYWYLQNLGQGPELLIRYENEEAVDDSQLPKDRFSAERLKGVDSTLKIQPAELGDSAVYLCASSCGLAEMGTDTQYFGPGTRLTVL.

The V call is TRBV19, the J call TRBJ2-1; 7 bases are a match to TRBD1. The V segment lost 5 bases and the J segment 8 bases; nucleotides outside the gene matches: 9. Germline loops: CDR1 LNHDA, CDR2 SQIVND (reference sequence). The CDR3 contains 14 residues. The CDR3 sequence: CASSPRQGRDEQFF. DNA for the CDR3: TGTGCCAGTAGTCCCCGACAGGGCCGCGATGAGCAGTTCTTC.

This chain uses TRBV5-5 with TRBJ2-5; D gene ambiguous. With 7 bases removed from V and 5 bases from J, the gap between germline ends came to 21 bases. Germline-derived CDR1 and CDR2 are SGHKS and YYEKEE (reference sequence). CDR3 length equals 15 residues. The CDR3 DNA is TGTGCCAGCCGACAAGGACCCCGAGAAAGGGAGACCCAGTACTTC. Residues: CASRQGPRERETQYF.

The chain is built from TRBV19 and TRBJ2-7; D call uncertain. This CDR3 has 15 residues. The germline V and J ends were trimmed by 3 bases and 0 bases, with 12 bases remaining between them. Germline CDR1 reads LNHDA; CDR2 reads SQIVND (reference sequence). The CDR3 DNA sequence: TGTGCCAGTAGTATGAATAGATTCAGCTCCTACGAGCAGTACTTC. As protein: CASSMNRFSSYEQYF.

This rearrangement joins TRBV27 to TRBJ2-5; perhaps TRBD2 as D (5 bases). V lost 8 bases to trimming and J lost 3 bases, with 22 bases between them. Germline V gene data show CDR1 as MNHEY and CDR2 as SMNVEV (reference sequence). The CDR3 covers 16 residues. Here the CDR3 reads CASGRGGGAEKETQYF. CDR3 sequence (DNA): TGTGCCAGCGGCCGGGGTGGTGGAGCAGAAAAAGAGACCCAGTACTTC.

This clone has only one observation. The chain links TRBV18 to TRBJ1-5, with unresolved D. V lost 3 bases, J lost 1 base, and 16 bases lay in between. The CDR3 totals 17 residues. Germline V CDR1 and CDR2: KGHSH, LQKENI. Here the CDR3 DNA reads TGTGCCAGCTCACCCCGAACCCACGCATCCAGCAATCAGCCCCAGCATTTT. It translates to CASSPRTHASSNQPQHF.

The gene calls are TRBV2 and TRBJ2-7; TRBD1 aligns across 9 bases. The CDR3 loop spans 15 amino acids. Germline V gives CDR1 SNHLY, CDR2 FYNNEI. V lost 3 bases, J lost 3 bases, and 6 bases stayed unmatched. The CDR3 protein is CASSDRDRVNYEQYF. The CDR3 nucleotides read TGTGCCAGCAGTGACCGGGACAGGGTAAACTACGAGCAGTACTTC.

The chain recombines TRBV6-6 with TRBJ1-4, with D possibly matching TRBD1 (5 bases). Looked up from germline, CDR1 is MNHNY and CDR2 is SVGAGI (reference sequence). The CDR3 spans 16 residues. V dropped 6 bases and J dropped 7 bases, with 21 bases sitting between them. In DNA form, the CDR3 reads TGTGCCAGCAGCGGCCCCCTGGGCCAGGGAAGTGAAAAACTGTTTTTT. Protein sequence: CASSGPLGQGSEKLFF.

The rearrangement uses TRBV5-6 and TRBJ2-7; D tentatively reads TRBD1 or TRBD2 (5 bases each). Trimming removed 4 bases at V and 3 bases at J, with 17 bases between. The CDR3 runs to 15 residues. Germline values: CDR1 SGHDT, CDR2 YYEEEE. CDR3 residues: CASSSYRDGDYEQYF. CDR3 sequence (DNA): TGTGCCAGCAGCAGTTACCGGGACGGCGACTACGAGCAGTACTTC.

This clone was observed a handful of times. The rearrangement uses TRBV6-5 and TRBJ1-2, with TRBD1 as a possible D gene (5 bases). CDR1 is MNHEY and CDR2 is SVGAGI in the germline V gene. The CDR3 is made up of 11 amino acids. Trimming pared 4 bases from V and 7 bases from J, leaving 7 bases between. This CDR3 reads CASSSGTGYTF. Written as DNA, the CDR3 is TGTGCCAGCAGTTCCGGGACTGGCTACACCTTC.

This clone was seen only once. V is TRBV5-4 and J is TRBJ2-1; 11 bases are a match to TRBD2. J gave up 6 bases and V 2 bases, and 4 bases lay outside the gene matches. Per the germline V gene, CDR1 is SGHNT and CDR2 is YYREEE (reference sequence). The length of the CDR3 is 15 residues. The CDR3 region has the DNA TGTGCCAGCAGCTTTAGCGGGGGGGCCACCAATGAGCAGTTCTTC. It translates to CASSFSGGATNEQFF.

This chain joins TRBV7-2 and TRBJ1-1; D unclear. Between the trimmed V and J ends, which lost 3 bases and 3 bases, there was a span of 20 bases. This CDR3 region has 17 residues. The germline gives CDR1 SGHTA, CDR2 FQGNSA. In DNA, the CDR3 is TGTGCCAGCAGCTTTCTTTTTCCTGGGATAGGTGACACTGAAGCTTTCTTT. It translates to CASSFLFPGIGDTEAFF.

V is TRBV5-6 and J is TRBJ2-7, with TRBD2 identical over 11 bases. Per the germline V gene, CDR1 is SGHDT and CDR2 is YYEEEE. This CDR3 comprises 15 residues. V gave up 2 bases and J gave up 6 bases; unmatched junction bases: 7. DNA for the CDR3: TGTGCCAGCAGCTTAACCACTAGCGGGAGCGGCGAGCAGTACTTC. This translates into CASSLTTSGSGEQYF. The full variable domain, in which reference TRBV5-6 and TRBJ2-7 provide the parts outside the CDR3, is DAGVTQSPTHLIKTRGQQVTLRCSPKSGHDTVSWYQQALGQGPQFIFQYYEEEERQRGNFPDRFSGHQFPNYSSELNVNALLLGDSALYLCASSLTTSGSGEQYFGPGTRLTVT.

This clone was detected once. The CDR3 sequence: CAISGGTSGFTGELFF. CDR3 coding DNA: TGTGCCATCAGTGGTGGGACTAGCGGGTTCACCGGGGAGCTGTTTTTT. This chain links TRBV10-3 with TRBJ2-2; 12 positions agree with TRBD2. The ends lost 4 bases at V and 4 bases at J; junction bases unmatched: 4. The CDR3 runs to 16 residues. Germline values: CDR1 ENHRY, CDR2 SYGVKD.

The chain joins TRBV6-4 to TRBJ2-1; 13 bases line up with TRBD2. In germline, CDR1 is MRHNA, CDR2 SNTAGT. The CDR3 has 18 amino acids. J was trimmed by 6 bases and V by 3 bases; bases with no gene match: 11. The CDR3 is CASSDSLLAGGPGNEQFF. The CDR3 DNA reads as TGTGCCAGCAGTGATTCCCTACTAGCGGGGGGGCCCGGCAATGAGCAGTTCTTC.

As DNA, the CDR3 is TGTGCCAGCAGTTTCGAGACTAGCGGGGCTAAGCAGTTCTTC. Translation: CASSFETSGAKQFF. The chain has TRBV28 and TRBJ2-1, with 11 positions matching TRBD2. This CDR3 region has 14 residues. Per germline, CDR1 MDHEN and CDR2 SYDVKM. Trimming removed 3 bases from V and 11 bases from J; junction bases left unmatched: 6. The full variable domain, with the rest looked up from reference TRBV28 and TRBJ2-1, is DVKVTQSSRYLVKRTGEKVFLECVQDMDHENMFWYRQDPGLGLRLIYFSYDVKMKEKGDIPEGYSVSREKKERFSLILESASTNQTSMYLCASSFETSGAKQFFGPGTRLTVL.

CDR3 coding DNA: TGTGCCAGCAAGCCCTCACAGGGGTTGGAGACCCAGTACTTC. Translating it yields CASKPSQGLETQYF. This rearrangement joins TRBV27 to TRBJ2-5, with TRBD1 matching over 7 bases. V shed 7 bases and J 5 bases; nucleotides not matched to a gene: 10. The germline CDR1 and CDR2 sequences are MNHEY and SMNVEV (reference sequence). The length of the CDR3 is 14 residues.

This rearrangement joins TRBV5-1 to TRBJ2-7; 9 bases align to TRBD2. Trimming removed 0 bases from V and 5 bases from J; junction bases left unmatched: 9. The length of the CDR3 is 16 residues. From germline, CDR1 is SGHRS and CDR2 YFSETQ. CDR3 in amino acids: CASSLASGTSFNEQYF. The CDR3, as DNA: TGCGCCAGCAGCTTGGCCTCCGGGACTAGCTTCAACGAGCAGTACTTC.